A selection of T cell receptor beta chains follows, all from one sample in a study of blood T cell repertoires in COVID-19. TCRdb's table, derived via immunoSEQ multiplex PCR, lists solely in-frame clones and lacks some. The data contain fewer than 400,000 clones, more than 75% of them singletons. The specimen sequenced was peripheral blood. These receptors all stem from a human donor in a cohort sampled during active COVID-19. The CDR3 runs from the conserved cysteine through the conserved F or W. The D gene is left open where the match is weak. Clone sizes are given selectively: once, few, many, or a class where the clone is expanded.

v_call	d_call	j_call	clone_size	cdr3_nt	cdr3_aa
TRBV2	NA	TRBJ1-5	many	TGTGCCAGCAGTGGAGAGGACAGCTATAGCAATCAGCCCCAGCATTTT	CASSGEDSYSNQPQHF
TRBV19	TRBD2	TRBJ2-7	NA	TGTGCCAGTAGTATGGGACTAGCGGAAACCTACGAGCAGTACTTC	CASSMGLAETYEQYF
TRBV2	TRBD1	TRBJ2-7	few	TGTGCCAGCCTGGGGACAGGGTTGTACGAGCAGTACTTC	CASLGTGLYEQYF
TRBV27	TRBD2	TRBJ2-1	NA	TGTGCCAGCAGTTTGGAGCGGGAGGGGTACAATGAGCAGTTCTTC	CASSLEREGYNEQFF
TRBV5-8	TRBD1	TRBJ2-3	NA	TGTGCCAGCAGCTTTCACAGTTCACAGGGGACGCAGTATTTT	CASSFHSSQGTQYF
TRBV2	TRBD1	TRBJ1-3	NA	TGTGCCAGCAGTGGGGACAGCTCTGGAAACACCATATATTTT	CASSGDSSGNTIYF
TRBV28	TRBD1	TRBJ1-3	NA	TGTGCCAGACTTGACAGGGGAGAAACTATGGGAGGAAACACCATATATTTT	CARLDRGETMGGNTIYF
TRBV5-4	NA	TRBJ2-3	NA	TGTGCCACAAACCCTGCCGGAGGGGAGGCAAATACGCAGTATTTT	CATNPAGGEANTQYF
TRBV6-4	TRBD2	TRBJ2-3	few	TGTGCCAGCAGTCCCGACGCGGGAGAAGGGACAGATACGCAGTATTTT	CASSPDAGEGTDTQYF
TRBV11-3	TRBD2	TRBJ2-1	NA	TGTGCCAGCAGCTTGGGGCTAGCGGGAGCCAATGAGCAGTTCTTC	CASSLGLAGANEQFF
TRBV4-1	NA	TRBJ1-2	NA	TGCGCCAGCAGCCAACCTTCACCGGGACATAACTATGGCTACACCTTC	CASSQPSPGHNYGYTF
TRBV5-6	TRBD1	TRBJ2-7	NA	TGTGCCAGCAGCCCTCGGACAGGGAAGGGCGAGCAGTACTTC	CASSPRTGKGEQYF
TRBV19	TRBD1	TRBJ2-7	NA	TGTGCCAGTAGTTCGGACAGGGGCTCCTACGAGCAGTACTTC	CASSSDRGSYEQYF
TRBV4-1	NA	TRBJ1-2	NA	TGCGCCAGCAGCCCCGGACAGTCGGCCTATGGCTACACCTTC	CASSPGQSAYGYTF
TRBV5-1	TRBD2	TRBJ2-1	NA	TGCGCCAGCAGCCCACCTTTAGCGGGGGGTGGGTTGGCTGAGCAGTTCTTC	CASSPPLAGGGLAEQFF
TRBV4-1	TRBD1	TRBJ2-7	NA	TGCGCCAGCAGCCGACCCCTTGGGACAGGTGGTTACGAGCAGTACTTC	CASSRPLGTGGYEQYF
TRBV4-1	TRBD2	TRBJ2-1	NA	TGCGCCAGCAGCCCCGGGGACTACGGAAATGAGCAGTTCTTC	CASSPGDYGNEQFF
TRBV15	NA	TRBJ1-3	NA	TGTGCCACCAGCAGAGTCCGGACATCCCCCTTTTGGTCTGGAAACACCATATATTTT	CATSRVRTSPFWSGNTIYF
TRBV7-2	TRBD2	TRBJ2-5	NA	TGTGCCAGCGCGAGCGGGGGTATAGAGACCCAGTACTTC	CASASGGIETQYF
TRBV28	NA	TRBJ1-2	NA	TGTGCCAGCAGTTTCTCTCAGGCATACTATGGCTACACCTTC	CASSFSQAYYGYTF
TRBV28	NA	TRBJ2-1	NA	TGTGCCAGCAGTTTAGGCGGGACTCAGGGCAATGAGCAGTTCTTC	CASSLGGTQGNEQFF
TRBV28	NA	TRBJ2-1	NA	TGTGCCAGCAGTTTTCGGGCGGAGGGCTACAATGAGCAGTTCTTC	CASSFRAEGYNEQFF
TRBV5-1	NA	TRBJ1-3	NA	TGCGCCAGCAGCTTCGACGGGTCGGACACCATATATTTT	CASSFDGSDTIYF
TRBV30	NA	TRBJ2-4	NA	TGTGCCTGGAGTGTCCGCGGGAAAAAAAACATTCAGTACTTC	CAWSVRGKKNIQYF
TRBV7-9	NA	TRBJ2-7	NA	TGTGCCAGCAGCTCGCCCCTGACACCCGCGTCTCAGGACGAGCAGTACTTC	CASSSPLTPASQDEQYF
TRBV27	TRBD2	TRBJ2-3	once	TGTGCCAGCAGTCCACTAGCGGAAAGCACAGATACGCAGTATTTT	CASSPLAESTDTQYF
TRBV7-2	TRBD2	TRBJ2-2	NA	TGTGCCAGCAGCTTAAGGGCGGGGGGACGCGACACCGGGGAGCTGTTTTTT	CASSLRAGGRDTGELFF
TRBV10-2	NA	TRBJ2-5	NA	TGCGCCAGCAGTGATCGTACCGGTGGAGAGACCCAGTACTTC	CASSDRTGGETQYF
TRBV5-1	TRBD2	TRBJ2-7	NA	TGCGCCAGCAGCTCGTCTAGCGGGGGATACGAGCAGTACTTC	CASSSSSGGYEQYF
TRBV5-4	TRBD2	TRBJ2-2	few	TGTGCCAGCAGCTCGCCCTGGTCTGGGAGGGACACCGGGGAGCTGTTTTTT	CASSSPWSGRDTGELFF
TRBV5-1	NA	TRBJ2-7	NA	TGCGCCAGCAGCTTTAGGCCAGGGGACTCCTACGAGCAGTACTTC	CASSFRPGDSYEQYF
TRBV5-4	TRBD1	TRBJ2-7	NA	TGTGCCAGCAGCTTTGGACAGGTCAGCTACGAGCAGTACTTC	CASSFGQVSYEQYF